A few counts support the clone carrying this T cell receptor (beta chain). The data derive from a study of CD8+ T cells in alopecia areata. The V gene's germline CDR1 is MDHEN and CDR2 SYDVKM. The CDR3 sequence is 14 residues long. The V end lost 4 bases, the J end lost 1 base, and 10 bases lay between the germline ends. Reverse transcription of extracted RNA yielded cDNA, which provided the sequencing template. The data were produced by immunoSEQ multiplex PCR, yet TCRdb's version contains in-frame clones alone and is incomplete. The data hold 20,000 to 30,000 clones, with under 60% observed a single time.

The chain recombines TRBV28 with TRBJ1-1; a weak D match, TRBD1 (6 bases). Material: NKG2D-high CD8+ T cells sorted from blood. This TCR came from a human donor with alopecia areata. This chain's CDR3 is CASSYTTGNTEAFF. CDR3 DNA sequence: TGTGCCAGCAGTTACACGACAGGGAACACTGAAGCTTTCTTT.